The 27 T cell receptor beta chains below all came from one sample that was sequenced in a study of T cell repertoires in cytomegalovirus infection. TCRdb reprocessed the reads via MiXCR and lists one record per CDR3 protein. This sample has some 100,000 distinct CDR3 sequences, with more than 20% found just once. The sample was CD8+ T cells from PBMCs. The source of these receptors is a human donor in good health (CMV status not recorded). Some clones in this sample may be carry-over from other donors' samples.

This clonotype has ten or more counts. The chain couples TRBV6-6 to TRBJ2-1; D is perhaps TRBD1 (8 bases). This CDR3 spans 15 amino acids. Germline V gene data show CDR1 as MNHNY and CDR2 as SVGAGI (reference sequence). The V and J ends lost 6 bases and 2 bases respectively, with 14 bases between them. The CDR3 is CASRHRGGTYNEQFF. DNA for the CDR3: TGTGCCAGCAGGCACAGGGGGGGTACCTACAATGAGCAGTTCTTC.

A word on this clonotype: Being one base from a much bigger clone, this may be a read error. The DNA for the CDR3 is TGTGCCAGCAGCTTAGCGTTAGGAGGGGGGACCAAGCTATACAATGAGCAGTTCTTC. Amino acids: CASSLALGGGTKLYNEQFF. The chain combines TRBV7-4 with TRBJ2-1, with D perhaps matching TRBD1 or TRBD2 (6 bases each). CDR3 length: 19 residues. The V and J ends lost 0 bases and 4 bases respectively, with 22 bases between them. Germline V gene sequence: CDR1 SGHVT, CDR2 SQSDAQ.

A word on this clonotype: A much larger clone is a single base away; this may be a read error. The CDR3: CVSSLSTEAFF. The CDR3 region has the DNA TGTGTCAGCAGTTTGAGCACTGAAGCTTTCTTT. V gene TRBV28 combines with J gene TRBJ1-1; D not certain. The V gene's germline CDR1 is MDHEN and CDR2 SYDVKM. There are 11 residues in the CDR3.

This clonotype was recorded at least ten times. The chain carries TRBV7-8 and TRBJ1-1, with 7 bases identical to TRBD1. This CDR3 contains 16 residues. CDR1 SGHVS and CDR2 FQNEAQ come from the germline V gene. After removal of 1 base from V and 4 bases from J, the junction contained 9 bases not matched to a gene. In nucleotides, the CDR3 is TGTGCCAGCAGCTTAGGACAGGGAAGGGGGGGCACTGAAGCTTTCTTT. It specifies CASSLGQGRGGTEAFF.

In this sample, this clonotype turned up many times. This chain connects TRBV6-4 to TRBJ2-1; 7 bases match TRBD1. V lost 3 bases to trimming and J lost 3 bases; unmatched junction nucleotides: 5. The CDR3 loop spans 15 amino acids. CDR1 and CDR2 from the germline V gene are MRHNA and SNTAGT. In DNA form, the CDR3 reads TGTGCCAGCAGTGAGGGGGCAGGGGGCTACAATGAGCAGTTCTTC. It translates to CASSEGAGGYNEQFF.

This clonotype was seen at least ten times. The rearrangement joins TRBV11-3 to TRBJ2-7; D is possibly TRBD2 (6 bases). The germline V and J ends were trimmed by 2 bases and 2 bases, with 19 bases remaining between them. The CDR3 is 17 amino acids. From germline, CDR1 is SGHNT and CDR2 YENEEA. Here the CDR3 reads CASSLSQGVSGAYEQYF. The CDR3 nucleotides read TGTGCCAGCAGCTTATCGCAGGGAGTATCGGGAGCCTACGAGCAGTACTTC.

The chain recombines TRBV6-5 with TRBJ2-6; 10 bases match TRBD1. CDR3 length: 19 residues. V lost 4 bases and J lost 1; bases outside the gene matches: 10. Germline CDR1 MNHEY, CDR2 SVGAGI. CDR3 amino acids: CASSSPGTGEGSGANVLTF. The CDR3 region has the DNA TGTGCCAGCAGTTCCCCTGGGACAGGGGAGGGGTCTGGGGCCAACGTCCTGACTTTC.

J is TRBJ1-2 and V is TRBV29-1; 10 bases align to TRBD1. After removal of 3 bases from V and 2 bases from J, the junction contained 0 bases not matched to a gene. Germline V gene sequence: CDR1 SQVTM, CDR2 ANQGSEA. The CDR3 loop spans 13 amino acids. The CDR3: CSVEGQGNYGYTF. CDR3 sequence (DNA): TGCAGCGTTGAGGGACAGGGGAACTATGGCTACACCTTC.

This chain links TRBV2 with TRBJ1-5; no definite D call. Trimming stripped 3 bases from V and 7 bases from J, with 13 bases between. This CDR3 has 14 residues. Germline loops: CDR1 SNHLY, CDR2 FYNNEI. In DNA, the CDR3 is TGTGCCAGCAGTGAGATCCCCCCCCTCCAGCCCCAGCATTTT. Its protein is CASSEIPPLQPQHF.

The sample holds a few counts of this clonotype. The chain is built from TRBV28 and TRBJ1-5, with 7 positions matching TRBD1. The length of the CDR3 is 15 residues. The V segment lost 3 bases and the J segment 2 bases; nucleotides outside the gene matches: 4. Germline CDR1 and CDR2: MDHEN and SYDVKM. The CDR3: CASSFQGGGNQPQHF. The CDR3 coding sequence is TGTGCCAGCAGTTTTCAGGGGGGCGGCAATCAGCCCCAGCATTTT.

This clonotype was detected many times. This sequence joins TRBV28 and TRBJ2-7; a possible D gene is TRBD1 (6 bases). Trimming stripped 6 bases from V and 5 bases from J, with 14 bases between. There are 13 residues in the CDR3. The V gene's germline CDR1 is MDHEN and CDR2 SYDVKM. The chain's CDR3 is CASSETGTHEQYF. DNA for the CDR3: TGTGCCAGCAGCGAAACAGGGACCCACGAGCAGTACTTC.

This clonotype was detected ten times or more. This chain joins TRBV7-6 and TRBJ2-2, with 11 bases matching TRBD2. The CDR3 is made up of 16 amino acids. V shed 0 bases and J 9 bases; nucleotides not matched to a gene: 6. The germline V gene has CDR1 SGHVS and CDR2 FNYEAQ. Here the CDR3 reads CASSLASGGARRELFF. In DNA, the CDR3 is TGTGCCAGCAGCTTAGCTAGCGGGGGGGCTCGTCGGGAGCTGTTTTTT.

The chain joins TRBV25-1 to TRBJ2-7; 7 positions match TRBD1. With 6 bases clipped from V and 6 bases from J, the junction kept 11 bases outside the gene matches. CDR1 is MGHDK, CDR2 SYGVNS, per germline. The CDR3 contains 14 residues. For the CDR3, the DNA is TGTGCCAGCAGCTGGACAGAGGGGGACAGCGAGCAGTACTTC. This gives the protein CASSWTEGDSEQYF.

The CDR3 sequence: CASSQDRGDTEAFF. The CDR3 region has the DNA TGTGCCAGCAGCCAAGACAGGGGGGACACTGAAGCTTTCTTT. The V call is TRBV14, the J call TRBJ1-1, with 7 bases that match TRBD1. The CDR3 consists of 14 residues. Germline V CDR1 and CDR2: SGHDN, FVKESK. Trimming took 0 bases from V and 3 from J; bases not matched to a gene: 1.

Only a few counts were recorded for this clonotype. This rearrangement joins TRBV4-1 to TRBJ2-7; 12 bases are shared with TRBD2. This CDR3 spans 17 amino acids. Germline lookup yields CDR1 MGHRA and CDR2 YSYEKL. The junction had 4 bases not matched to a gene; V was cut back by 0 bases and J by 1 base. The CDR3 is CASSQEGLAGGSYEQYF. The CDR3, as DNA: TGCGCCAGCAGCCAAGAAGGCCTAGCGGGAGGGTCCTACGAGCAGTACTTC.

The sample holds many counts of this clonotype. The chain employs TRBV12-3 or TRBV12-4 and TRBJ2-3, with 11 bases lining up with TRBD2. With 5 bases clipped from V and 3 bases from J, the junction kept 10 bases outside the gene matches. There are 17 residues in the CDR3. The CDR3 DNA sequence: TGTGCCAGCAGTAGCACCCTAGCGGGAGGTGGAACAGATACGCAGTATTTT. Protein: CASSSTLAGGGTDTQYF.

This clonotype was counted at least ten times. This rearrangement joins TRBV7-9 to TRBJ2-5; tentatively, D is TRBD1 (6 bases). CDR1 is SEHNR, CDR2 FQNEAQ, per germline (reference sequence). CDR3 length: 17 amino acids. The V end lost 4 bases, the J end lost 5 bases, and 23 bases lay between the germline ends. DNA of the CDR3: TGTGCCAGCAGCTCCCTGACAGGCCCGAAGAGACCGGAGACCCAGTACTTC. Protein product: CASSSLTGPKRPETQYF. The full variable domain, completed using reference TRBV7-9 and TRBJ2-5, is DTGVSQNPRHKITKRGQNVTFRCDPISEHNRLYWYRQTLGQGPEFLTYFQNEAQLEKSRLLSDRFSAERPKGSFSTLEIQRTEQGDSAMYLCASSSLTGPKRPETQYFGPGTRLLVL.

The V call is TRBV20-1, the J call TRBJ2-7; 7 bases agree with TRBD1. Germline V gene lookup returns CDR1 DFQATT and CDR2 SNEGSKA (reference sequence). With 0 bases clipped from V and 4 bases from J, the junction kept 6 bases outside the gene matches. The length of the CDR3 is 14 residues. CDR3 sequence (DNA): TGCAGTGCTAGAGATCCGGTCAGGGGGTACGAGCAGTACTTC. This codes for CSARDPVRGYEQYF.

This chain joins TRBV5-1 and TRBJ2-5; 9 nucleotides align to TRBD1. V lost 4 bases to trimming and J lost 5 bases; unmatched junction nucleotides: 9. This CDR3 spans 15 amino acids. Germline V gives CDR1 SGHRS, CDR2 YFSETQ. CDR3: CASSRGQGRRETQYF. The CDR3 nucleotides read TGCGCCAGCAGCCGCGGACAGGGGAGGCGGGAGACCCAGTACTTC.

The genes are TRBV5-6 and TRBJ1-1; D ambiguous. From germline, CDR1 is SGHDT and CDR2 YYEEEE. V lost 6 bases, J lost 7 bases, and 13 bases lay in between. The CDR3 is 12 amino acids. DNA for the CDR3: TGTGCCAGCACCGGGGTGGAAAATGAAGCTTTCTTT. Translated, it gives CASTGVENEAFF.

Concerning this clonotype: This may be a read error: a much more frequent sequence differs by one nucleotide. V is TRBV7-9 and J is TRBJ2-3; D perhaps matches TRBD2 (6 bases). The CDR3 sequence is 15 residues long. Germline V CDR1 and CDR2: SEHNR, FQNEAQ (reference sequence). CDR3 amino acids: CAGSTKAGRADTQYF. The CDR3 DNA sequence: TGTGCCGGCAGCACTAAAGCGGGTCGGGCAGATACGCAGTATTTT. Complete variable domain (other parts from reference TRBV7-9 and TRBJ2-3): DTGVSQNPRHKITKRGQNVTFRCDPISEHNRLYWYRQTLGQGPEFLTYFQNEAQLEKSRLLSDRFSAERPKGSFSTLEIQRTEQGDSAMYLCAGSTKAGRADTQYFGPGTRLTVL.

This clonotype was picked up a small number of times. The V and J genes are TRBV30 and TRBJ2-1; D possibly corresponds to TRBD2 (5 bases). The CDR3 is made up of 17 amino acids. Germline CDR1 and CDR2: GTSNPN and SVGIG (reference sequence). Trimming shortened V by 1 base and J by 0 bases, and 16 bases separated the two germline ends. The CDR3 is CAWSADPFTSSYNEQFF. DNA for the CDR3: TGTGCCTGGAGTGCCGACCCCTTTACTAGCTCCTACAATGAGCAGTTCTTC.

The chain has TRBV12-5 and TRBJ2-5, with 8 nucleotides matching TRBD2. With V trimmed by 0 bases and J by 4 bases, 1 base remained unmatched. Germline V CDR1 and CDR2: LGHNT, FRNRAP. The CDR3 extends over 14 amino acids. The chain's CDR3 is CASGLVREGETQYF. The DNA for the CDR3 is TGTGCTAGTGGTTTGGTACGGGAGGGAGAGACCCAGTACTTC. Filled out from reference TRBV12-5 and TRBJ2-5, the complete variable domain reads DARVTQTPRHKVTEMGQEVTMRCQPILGHNTVFWYRQTMMQGLELLAYFRNRAPLDDSGMPKDRFSAEMPDATLATLKIQPSEPRDSAVYFCASGLVREGETQYFGPGTRLLVL.

This clonotype came up a few times. The chain uses TRBV5-4 and TRBJ2-6, with D uncertain. CDR1 is SGHNT, CDR2 YYREEE, per germline (reference sequence). The V and J ends lost 4 bases and 0 bases respectively, with 8 bases between them. The CDR3 loop spans 15 amino acids. In DNA form, the CDR3 reads TGTGCCAGCAGCCCTTGGATCTCTGGGGCCAACGTCCTGACTTTC. This sequence encodes CASSPWISGANVLTF.

The chain recombines TRBV7-9 with TRBJ2-1; 7 bases agree with TRBD1. The CDR3 covers 15 residues. Trimming removed 5 bases from V and 6 bases from J; junction bases left unmatched: 10. Germline-derived CDR1 and CDR2 are SEHNR and FQNEAQ (reference sequence). The CDR3 nucleotides read TGTGCCAGCAGCCCTACCCGGACAGGTAGCAATGAGCAGTTCTTC. It encodes CASSPTRTGSNEQFF.

The V gene is TRBV9, the J gene TRBJ2-1; 10 bases are shared with TRBD2. The germline V gene has CDR1 SGDLS and CDR2 YYNGEE. V gave up 3 bases and J gave up 4 bases; unmatched junction bases: 4. The CDR3 extends over 15 amino acids. CDR3 bases: TGTGCCAGCAGCGCCGGACTAGCGGAGTACAATGAGCAGTTCTTC. It yields the protein CASSAGLAEYNEQFF. Looking up the rest from reference TRBV9 and TRBJ2-1 gives the full variable domain: DSGVTQTPKHLITATGQRVTLRCSPRSGDLSVYWYQQSLDQGLQFLIQYYNGEERAKGNILERFSAQQFPDLHSELNLSSLELGDSALYFCASSAGLAEYNEQFFGPGTRLTVL.

The rearrangement joins TRBV29-1 to TRBJ2-7; D remains ambiguous. Germline assignment: CDR1 SQVTM and CDR2 ANQGSEA. V lost 7 bases, J lost 0 bases, and 13 bases lay in between. CDR3 size: 13 residues. The CDR3 reads CSALLPSSYEQYF. The CDR3 DNA reads TGCAGCGCCCTCCTCCCGAGCTCCTACGAGCAGTACTTC.